These 20 T cell receptor beta chains share one sample of origin, sequenced in a study of cytomegalovirus exposure and HLA in healthy donors. The PCR ran on 60 Vbeta and 13 Jbeta primers. TCRdb keeps only in-frame clones here, not all; method: immunoSEQ multiplex PCR. This table holds 100,000 to 150,000 clones, around four fifths found once. Sequenced sample: PBMCs. These receptors were taken from a man between 18 and 35 years old in good health and CMV-seropositive.

The chain carries TRBV4-1 and TRBJ1-1, with a weak D call TRBD1 (6 bases). The length of the CDR3 is 14 residues. Deletions cut 2 bases from V and 7 bases from J, with 14 bases between. Germline-derived CDR1 and CDR2 are MGHRA and YSYEKL. The CDR3 bases are TGCGCCAGCAGCCAATCCAGGGGCTGGCTTGAAGCTTTCTTT. As protein: CASSQSRGWLEAFF.

The chain has TRBV27 and TRBJ2-7; perhaps TRBD1 as D (5 bases). The CDR3 is 13 amino acids. Trimming shortened V by 6 bases and J by 5 bases, and 14 bases separated the two germline ends. The germline V gene encodes CDR1 MNHEY and CDR2 SMNVEV (reference sequence). The CDR3, as DNA: TGTGCCAGCAGCCACGACAGTAACCACGAGCAGTACTTC. Residues: CASSHDSNHEQYF.

This clone was detected once. The chain couples TRBV12-5 to TRBJ1-2, with D unresolved. The CDR3 loop spans 14 amino acids. Trimming pared 5 bases from V and 8 bases from J, leaving 18 bases between. Germline CDR1 is LGHNT and CDR2 is FRNRAP. The chain's CDR3 is CASGQGGLGLGYTF. The DNA of the CDR3 is TGTGCTAGTGGTCAAGGAGGCCTGGGTTTAGGCTACACCTTC.

The rearrangement links TRBV6-1 to TRBJ2-1, with D possibly matching TRBD2 (6 bases). The germline V gene has CDR1 MNHNS and CDR2 SASEGT. The CDR3 consists of 14 residues. Trimming shortened V by 4 bases and J by 3 bases, and 10 bases separated the two germline ends. In DNA, the CDR3 is TGTGCCAGCAGTGTCGGGGGAGTCTACAATGAGCAGTTCTTC. Its translation: CASSVGGVYNEQFF.

The chain couples TRBV6-5 to TRBJ1-1, with D perhaps TRBD1 (6 bases). Trimming pared 4 bases from V and 1 base from J, leaving 7 bases between. Germline CDR1 reads MNHEY; CDR2 reads SVGAGI. CDR3 length equals 13 residues. CDR3 region: CASSWTANTEAFF. CDR3 coding DNA: TGTGCCAGCAGTTGGACAGCGAACACTGAAGCTTTCTTT.

This clone was recorded a few times. The chain employs TRBV6-1 and TRBJ1-2; 11 bases agree with TRBD1. V was pared by 0 bases and J by 5 bases, with 2 bases of the junction left unmatched. Per the germline V gene, CDR1 is MNHNS and CDR2 is SASEGT. The CDR3 totals 15 residues. CDR3 sequence: CASSEAGTGGYGYTF. As DNA, the CDR3 is TGTGCCAGCAGTGAAGCAGGGACAGGGGGTTATGGCTACACCTTC.

The chain couples TRBV5-1 to TRBJ2-3, with 8 bases that match TRBD2. Germline V lookup: CDR1 SGHRS, CDR2 YFSETQ. The CDR3 extends over 16 amino acids. Trimming took 5 bases from V and 4 from J; bases not matched to a gene: 12. In nucleotides, the CDR3 is TGCGCCAGCAGGCCGAACCAGGGGACTAGACCAGATACGCAGTATTTT. Its protein product is CASRPNQGTRPDTQYF.

Details on this clone: Other nucleotide sequences in the sample specify the same CDR3. This rearrangement joins TRBV10-3 to TRBJ1-5, with a possible D match to TRBD1 (5 bases). Germline-derived CDR1 and CDR2 are ENHRY and SYGVKD. The CDR3 spans 15 residues. Trimming removed 0 bases at V and 1 base at J, with 7 bases between. Here the CDR3 reads CAISESGGSNQPQHF. CDR3 bases: TGTGCCATCAGTGAGTCCGGGGGAAGCAATCAGCCCCAGCATTTT.

The rearrangement uses TRBV28 and TRBJ2-7; tentative D call: TRBD1 (5 bases). The CDR3 covers 12 residues. Per the germline V gene, CDR1 is MDHEN and CDR2 is SYDVKM. V lost 3 bases and J lost 13, with 16 bases in between. The CDR3 region is CASSLPRALGYF. DNA for the CDR3: TGTGCCAGCAGTTTGCCCAGGGCATTAGGATACTTC.

Only a few counts were recorded for this clone. The chain has TRBV30 and TRBJ2-3; 8 bases line up with TRBD2. Germline loops: CDR1 GTSNPN, CDR2 SVGIG (reference sequence). The CDR3 is 15 amino acids. V dropped 0 bases and J dropped 5; count of bases not matched to a gene: 7. CDR3 nucleotide sequence: TGTGCCTGGAGTGTTACCGGGGGGGCCGGAGATACGCAGTATTTT. Protein sequence: CAWSVTGGAGDTQYF.

The rearrangement joins TRBV28 to TRBJ1-2, with unresolved D. The germline V and J ends were trimmed by 6 bases and 8 bases, with 16 bases remaining between them. This CDR3 contains 13 residues. Germline assignment: CDR1 MDHEN and CDR2 SYDVKM. In nucleotides, the CDR3 is TGTGCCAGCAGGCCCGATAACGAGGGCGGCTACACCTTC. Its translation is CASRPDNEGGYTF.

The chain combines TRBV18 with TRBJ1-4, with D perhaps matching TRBD1 (5 bases). The CDR3 length is 16 residues. Trimming pared 2 bases from V and 7 bases from J, leaving 17 bases between. The V gene's germline CDR1 is KGHSH and CDR2 LQKENI. The CDR3 DNA is TGTGCCAGCTCACCAGAGAATTGGGGAAGGGGTGAAAAACTGTTTTTT. This codes for CASSPENWGRGEKLFF. Together with reference TRBV18 and TRBJ1-4, the CDR3 gives the full variable domain: NAGVMQNPRHLVRRRGQEARLRCSPMKGHSHVYWYRQLPEEGLKFMVYLQKENIIDESGMPKERFSAEFPKEGPSILRIQQVVRGDSAAYFCASSPENWGRGEKLFFGSGTQLSVL.

This clone was seen just once. The genes are TRBV4-1 and TRBJ2-7, with 7 bases aligning to TRBD1. This CDR3 has 17 amino acids. After removal of 0 bases from V and 7 bases from J, the junction contained 15 bases not matched to a gene. Germline-derived CDR1 and CDR2 are MGHRA and YSYEKL. The CDR3 spells CASSQERSGQLKGEQYF. As DNA, the CDR3 is TGCGCCAGCAGCCAAGAAAGGTCGGGACAGCTTAAAGGGGAGCAGTACTTC.

The rearrangement uses TRBV11-3 and TRBJ1-1; the D is unclear. CDR1 and CDR2 from the germline V gene are SGHNT and YENEEA. Trimming removed 4 bases from V and 6 bases from J, with 9 bases in between. The CDR3 has 12 amino acids. The CDR3 protein is CASSWGGAEAFF. CDR3 sequence (DNA): TGTGCCAGCAGCTGGGGAGGTGCTGAAGCTTTCTTT.

The chain joins TRBV4-1 to TRBJ1-2, with 9 bases fitting TRBD1. V dropped 0 bases and J dropped 5; count of bases not matched to a gene: 7. This CDR3 is built from 16 residues. The germline V gene has CDR1 MGHRA and CDR2 YSYEKL. The CDR3 reads CASSQDRGTGLYGYTF. DNA of the CDR3: TGCGCCAGCAGCCAAGATCGGGGGACAGGGTTATATGGCTACACCTTC.

The chain employs TRBV6-6 and TRBJ1-5; 8 nucleotides line up with TRBD1. Germline CDR1 and CDR2: MNHNY and SVGAGI (reference sequence). Trimming removed 8 bases from V and 4 bases from J; junction bases left unmatched: 4. The CDR3 is 13 residues long. Here the CDR3 DNA reads TGTGCCAGCGAAGACAGGGGTAATCAGCCCCAGCATTTT. Residues: CASEDRGNQPQHF.

The chain employs TRBV7-9 and TRBJ1-1; D is uncertain. V lost 3 bases, J lost 5 bases, and 13 bases lay in between. The germline V gene has CDR1 SEHNR and CDR2 FQNEAQ (reference sequence). The length of the CDR3 is 14 residues. This CDR3 reads CASSLAEMRTEAFF. DNA for the CDR3: TGTGCCAGCAGCTTGGCGGAAATGCGGACTGAAGCTTTCTTT.

The chain uses TRBV29-1 and TRBJ2-2; 9 bases are a match to TRBD1. Per the germline V gene, CDR1 is SQVTM and CDR2 is ANQGSEA. The CDR3 has 15 residues. Trimming took 0 bases from V and 6 from J; bases not matched to a gene: 5. The CDR3, as DNA: TGCAGCGTTGAAGATTCACAGGGGGCCGCCGGGGAGCTGTTTTTT. It codes for CSVEDSQGAAGELFF.

The chain uses TRBV2 and TRBJ2-5, with 7 bases lining up with TRBD1. The last part of the DNA fits TRBJ2-7 better; the J call may be wrong. This CDR3 spans 12 amino acids. Germline V CDR1 and CDR2: SNHLY, FYNNEI. CDR3 DNA: TGTGCCAGCAAAGGGACAGCTCGCGAGCAGTACTTC. Its translation is CASKGTAREQYF.

J is TRBJ1-4 and V is TRBV10-2; 8 nucleotides align to TRBD1. Trimming took 6 bases from V and 6 from J; bases not matched to a gene: 12. This CDR3 is built from 16 residues. In germline, CDR1 is WSHSY, CDR2 SAAADI. The CDR3 nucleotides read TGCGCCAGCAGGGGGGACTCGGGACAGGAAGATGAAAAACTGTTTTTT. This codes for CASRGDSGQEDEKLFF.